What follows are 21 T cell receptor beta chains derived from one specimen sequenced in a study of blood T cell repertoires in COVID-19. TCRdb's copy holds only in-frame clones and misses some; the assay was immunoSEQ multiplex PCR. The data contain about 140,000 clones, around 78% of them seen just once; the ten biggest clones take up 4.5%. The sample consisted of peripheral blood. All receptors come from a woman aged 80 or over with active or convalescent COVID-19.

Here the CDR3 reads CASRRTGGNEKLFF. The DNA of the CDR3 is TGTGCCAGCAGACGGACAGGGGGTAACGAAAAACTGTTTTTT. The V and J genes are TRBV28 and TRBJ1-4; 10 bases are shared with TRBD1. The CDR3 is 14 amino acids. Germline CDR1 is MDHEN and CDR2 is SYDVKM. The trim removed 6 bases at V and 8 bases at J, leaving 6 bases unmatched. The full variable domain, rest sourced from reference TRBV28 and TRBJ1-4, is DVKVTQSSRYLVKRTGEKVFLECVQDMDHENMFWYRQDPGLGLRLIYFSYDVKMKEKGDIPEGYSVSREKKERFSLILESASTNQTSMYLCASRRTGGNEKLFFGSGTQLSVL.

V is TRBV29-1 and J is TRBJ1-1; 8 bases map to TRBD1. CDR1 is SQVTM and CDR2 is ANQGSEA in the germline V gene. Unmatched junction bases numbered 9, after V lost 6 bases and J lost 6 bases. The CDR3 contains 13 residues. The CDR3: CSVDRDRRAEAFF. CDR3 in DNA: TGCAGCGTAGACCGGGACAGGCGCGCTGAAGCTTTCTTT.

The chain couples TRBV11-2 to TRBJ2-3, with TRBD2 identical over 7 bases. The trim removed 2 bases at V and 1 base at J, leaving 6 bases unmatched. CDR3 length equals 16 residues. CDR1 SGHAT and CDR2 FQNNGV come from the germline V gene. CDR3 sequence reads: CASSLRLGGGTDTQYF. The CDR3 DNA reads as TGTGCCAGCAGCTTAAGACTTGGGGGGGGCACAGATACGCAGTATTTT.

The J gene is TRBJ2-1, the V gene TRBV7-8, with D possibly matching TRBD2 (5 bases). The CDR3 extends over 14 amino acids. The V end lost 1 base, the J end lost 9 bases, and 13 bases lay between the germline ends. Germline V gene lookup returns CDR1 SGHVS and CDR2 FQNEAQ. The CDR3: CASSLGTLLGEQFF. The DNA for the CDR3 is TGTGCCAGCAGCTTAGGGACTCTACTGGGTGAGCAGTTCTTC. The entire variable domain, with the rest obtained from reference TRBV7-8 and TRBJ2-1, is as follows: GAGVSQSPRYKVAKRGQDVALRCDPISGHVSLFWYQQALGQGPEFLTYFQNEAQLDKSGLPSDRFFAERPEGSVSTLKIQRTQQEDSAVYLCASSLGTLLGEQFFGPGTRLTVL.

This chain links TRBV7-3 with TRBJ1-1; 7 bases align to TRBD1. The junction had 14 bases not matched to a gene; V was cut back by 9 bases and J by 10 bases. This CDR3 comprises 13 residues. The germline CDR1 and CDR2 sequences are SGHTA and FQGTGA. CDR3: CARAGWRGRGAFF. As DNA, the CDR3 is TGTGCCAGGGCTGGATGGAGGGGGCGAGGAGCTTTCTTT. Full variable domain (outside the CDR3, taken from reference TRBV7-3 and TRBJ1-1): GAGVSQTPSNKVTEKGKYVELRCDPISGHTALYWYRQSLGQGPEFLIYFQGTGAADDSGLPNDRFFAVRPEGSVSTLKIQRTERGDSAVYLCARAGWRGRGAFFGQGTRLTVV.

This clone has a handful of counts. This chain connects TRBV7-2 to TRBJ2-7, with 7 bases fitting TRBD2. This CDR3 has 14 amino acids. V shed 0 bases, J shed 2 bases, and the junction held 1 base outside the gene matches. In germline, CDR1 is SGHTA, CDR2 FQGNSA. CDR3 sequence: CASSLAGGTYEQYF. The CDR3 region has the DNA TGTGCCAGCAGCTTAGCGGGGGGGACCTACGAGCAGTACTTC.

This clone was seen just once. The chain has TRBV27 and TRBJ2-7; D is uncertain. V was pared by 0 bases and J by 6 bases, with 15 bases between. Germline V CDR1 and CDR2: MNHEY, SMNVEV (reference sequence). CDR3 length: 15 residues. The CDR3 DNA reads as TGTGCCAGCAGTTTATCGAGAGACCCGACGGGCGAGCAGTACTTC. Protein: CASSLSRDPTGEQYF.

The chain is built from TRBV6-2 or TRBV6-3 and TRBJ2-7; possible D gene TRBD2, 5 bases. From germline, CDR1 is MNHEY and CDR2 SVGEGT. The CDR3 totals 14 residues. V was cut by 5 bases and J by 6 bases, with 17 bases left in between. The CDR3 region is CASSNPGSGLEQYF. The CDR3 DNA reads TGTGCCAGCAGTAACCCGGGGTCAGGACTCGAGCAGTACTTC.

The V call is TRBV18, the J call TRBJ2-3; tentatively, D is TRBD2 (5 bases). V was clipped by 5 bases and J by 2 bases, with 14 bases between them. This CDR3 contains 15 residues. Per germline, CDR1 KGHSH and CDR2 LQKENI. This CDR3 reads CASSDQSGDTDTQYF. Here the CDR3 DNA reads TGTGCCAGCTCAGACCAGTCCGGGGACACAGATACGCAGTATTTT.

The chain couples TRBV30 to TRBJ1-3, with D possibly TRBD1 on 5 matching bases. The CDR3 totals 14 residues. Per the germline V gene, CDR1 is GTSNPN and CDR2 is SVGIG (reference sequence). Trimming left V 4 bases short and J 1 base short, with 11 bases between. The CDR3 loop is CAWTQGMSGNTIYF. The CDR3 nucleotides are TGTGCCTGGACCCAGGGAATGTCTGGAAACACCATATATTTT.

The chain has TRBV6-4 and TRBJ2-3; 16 nucleotides match TRBD2. The ends lost 2 bases at V and 0 bases at J; junction bases unmatched: 8. Germline CDR1 reads MRHNA; CDR2 reads SNTAGT. The CDR3 has 20 residues. CDR3 in DNA: TGTGCCAGCAGTGACGCCCGCCCGGGACTAGCGGGGGGGAGCACAGATACGCAGTATTTT. It is translated as CASSDARPGLAGGSTDTQYF.

The chain has TRBV9 and TRBJ2-7, with 7 bases fitting TRBD1. Germline loops: CDR1 SGDLS, CDR2 YYNGEE. V shed 4 bases and J 7 bases; nucleotides not matched to a gene: 11. CDR3 length equals 14 residues. The CDR3 region has the DNA TGTGCCAGCAGCACGAGGGACAGCCCTTTGGAGCAGTACTTC. It codes for CASSTRDSPLEQYF.

V gene TRBV30 combines with J gene TRBJ1-5; 9 bases match TRBD1. J was trimmed by 6 bases and V by 2 bases; bases with no gene match: 8. Germline CDR1 and CDR2: GTSNPN and SVGIG (reference sequence). The CDR3 is 15 residues long. The CDR3 reads CAWSTGGAIPQPQHF. DNA for the CDR3: TGTGCCTGGAGTACAGGGGGCGCAATCCCTCAGCCCCAGCATTTT.

This chain joins TRBV3-1 (or the pseudogene TRBV3-2) and TRBJ1-2; weak D call: TRBD1 (5 bases). This CDR3 is built from 14 residues. Germline CDR1 is LGHDT and CDR2 is YNNKEL (reference sequence). The V end lost 4 bases, the J end lost 1 base, and 10 bases lay between the germline ends. The CDR3 here is CASSPSGDNYGYTF. Here the CDR3 DNA reads TGTGCCAGCAGCCCCTCGGGGGATAACTATGGCTACACCTTC.

Here the CDR3 DNA reads TGTGCCAGCAGTGGAAGGACAGGGTTTGGCTACACCTTC. Its protein is CASSGRTGFGYTF. The chain is built from TRBV2 and TRBJ1-2; 8 positions match TRBD1. This CDR3 contains 13 residues. Germline V gene sequence: CDR1 SNHLY, CDR2 FYNNEI. Trimming cost V 4 bases and J 7 bases; bases outside gene matches: 5.

The J gene is TRBJ1-2, the V gene TRBV5-1, with 10 bases matching TRBD1. Per germline, CDR1 SGHRS and CDR2 YFSETQ. The CDR3 extends over 15 amino acids. V lost 3 bases to trimming and J lost 4 bases; unmatched junction nucleotides: 6. The CDR3 protein is CASSYRTGGVYGYTF. The CDR3 region has the DNA TGCGCCAGCAGCTACCGGACAGGGGGTGTCTATGGCTACACCTTC.

This sequence joins TRBV12-3 or TRBV12-4 and TRBJ2-5; D not certain. The CDR3 totals 11 residues. With 3 bases removed from V and 4 bases from J, the gap between germline ends came to 3 bases. The CDR3 spells CASSFGETQYF. DNA of the CDR3: TGTGCCAGCAGTTTCGGAGAGACCCAGTACTTC.

The chain recombines TRBV30 with TRBJ2-1, with 13 bases aligning to TRBD2. Looked up from germline, CDR1 is GTSNPN and CDR2 is SVGIG (reference sequence). Trimming at V came to 8 bases and at J to 8 bases, leaving 9 bases not matched to a gene. The CDR3 contains 14 residues. The CDR3 sequence is CARGGTSGEDEQFF. The CDR3 nucleotides are TGTGCCCGTGGAGGGACTAGCGGGGAGGATGAGCAGTTCTTC.

The V gene is TRBV28, the J gene TRBJ1-2; possibly TRBD1 for D (6 bases). V was trimmed by 2 bases and J by 4 bases, leaving 20 bases between them. Per germline, CDR1 MDHEN and CDR2 SYDVKM. The length of the CDR3 is 17 residues. CDR3 sequence reads: CASSLRLGSGAFYGYTF. The CDR3 DNA follows: TGTGCCAGCAGTTTACGACTGGGATCAGGGGCGTTCTATGGCTACACCTTC.

The V gene is TRBV27, the J gene TRBJ2-6; the match to TRBD1 covers 7 bases. CDR3 length: 18 amino acids. V trimming: 5 bases; J trimming: 0 bases; junction bases outside the gene matches: 10. Germline CDR1 and CDR2: MNHEY and SMNVEV (reference sequence). The CDR3, as DNA: TGTGCCAGCAGTCAACTCGGGACAGCCCACTCTGGGGCCAACGTCCTGACTTTC. As protein: CASSQLGTAHSGANVLTF.

V gene TRBV7-6 combines with J gene TRBJ2-7, with 9 nucleotides matching TRBD1. From germline, CDR1 is SGHVS and CDR2 FNYEAQ. V gave up 5 bases and J gave up 6 bases; unmatched junction bases: 11. This CDR3 contains 15 residues. CDR3 coding DNA: TGTGCCAGCAGCCCCCGGGACAGGGTTTTGGCCGAGCAGTACTTC. Protein sequence: CASSPRDRVLAEQYF.